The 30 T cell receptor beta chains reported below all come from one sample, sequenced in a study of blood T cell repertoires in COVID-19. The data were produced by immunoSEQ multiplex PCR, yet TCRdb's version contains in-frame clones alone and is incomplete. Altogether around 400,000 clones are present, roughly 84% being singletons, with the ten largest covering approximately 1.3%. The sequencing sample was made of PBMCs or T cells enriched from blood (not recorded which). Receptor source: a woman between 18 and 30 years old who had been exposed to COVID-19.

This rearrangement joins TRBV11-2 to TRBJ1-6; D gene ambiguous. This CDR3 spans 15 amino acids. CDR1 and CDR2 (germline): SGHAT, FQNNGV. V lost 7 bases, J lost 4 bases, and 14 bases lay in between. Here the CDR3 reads CASTGGDYYNSPLHF. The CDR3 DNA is TGTGCCAGCACCGGAGGAGACTATTATAATTCACCCCTCCACTTT.

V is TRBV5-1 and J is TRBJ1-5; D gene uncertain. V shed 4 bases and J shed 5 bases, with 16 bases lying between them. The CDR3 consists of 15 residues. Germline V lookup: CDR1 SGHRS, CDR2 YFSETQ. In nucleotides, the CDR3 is TGCGCCAGCAGCCCACTCGGGTCAGCATATCAGCCCCAGCATTTT. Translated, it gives CASSPLGSAYQPQHF.

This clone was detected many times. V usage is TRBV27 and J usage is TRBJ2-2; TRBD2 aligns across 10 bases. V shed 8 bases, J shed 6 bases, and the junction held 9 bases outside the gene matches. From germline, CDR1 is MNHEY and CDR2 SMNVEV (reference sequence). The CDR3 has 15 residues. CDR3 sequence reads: CASADSGRPPGELFF. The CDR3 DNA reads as TGTGCCAGCGCCGATAGCGGGAGGCCCCCCGGGGAGCTGTTTTTT.

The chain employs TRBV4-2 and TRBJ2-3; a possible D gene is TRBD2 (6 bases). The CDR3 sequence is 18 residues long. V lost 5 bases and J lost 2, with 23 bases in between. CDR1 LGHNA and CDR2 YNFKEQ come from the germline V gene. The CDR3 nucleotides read TGTGCCAGCAGCAAGAGCAAGGTGGGGACTGGGCACACAGATACGCAGTATTTT. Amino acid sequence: CASSKSKVGTGHTDTQYF.

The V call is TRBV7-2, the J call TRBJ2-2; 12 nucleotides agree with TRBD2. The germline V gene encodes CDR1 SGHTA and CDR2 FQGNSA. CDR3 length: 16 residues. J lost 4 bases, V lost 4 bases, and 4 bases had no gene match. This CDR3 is CASSWTSGIPTGELFF. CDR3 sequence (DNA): TGTGCCAGCAGCTGGACTAGCGGGATCCCCACCGGGGAGCTGTTTTTT.

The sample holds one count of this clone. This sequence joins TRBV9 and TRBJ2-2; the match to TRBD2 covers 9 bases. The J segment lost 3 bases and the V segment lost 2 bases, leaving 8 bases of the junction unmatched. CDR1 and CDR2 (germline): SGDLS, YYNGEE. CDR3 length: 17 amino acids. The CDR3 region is CASSVPKGLADTGELFF. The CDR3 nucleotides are TGTGCCAGCAGCGTTCCCAAGGGACTAGCAGACACCGGGGAGCTGTTTTTT.

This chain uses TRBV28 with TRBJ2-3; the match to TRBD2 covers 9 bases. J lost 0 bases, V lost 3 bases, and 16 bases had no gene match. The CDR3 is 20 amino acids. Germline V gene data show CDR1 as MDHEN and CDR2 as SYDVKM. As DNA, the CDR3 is TGTGCCAGCAGTTTGTGGCTAGCGGGGTATCTAAGAGGGAGCACAGATACGCAGTATTTT. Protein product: CASSLWLAGYLRGSTDTQYF.

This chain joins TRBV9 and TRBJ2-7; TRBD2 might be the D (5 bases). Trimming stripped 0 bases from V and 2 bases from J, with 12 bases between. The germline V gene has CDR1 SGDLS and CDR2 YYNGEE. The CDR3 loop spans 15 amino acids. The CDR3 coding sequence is TGTGCCAGCAGCGTAGACAGCTCGGGGACCTACGAGCAGTACTTC. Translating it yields CASSVDSSGTYEQYF.

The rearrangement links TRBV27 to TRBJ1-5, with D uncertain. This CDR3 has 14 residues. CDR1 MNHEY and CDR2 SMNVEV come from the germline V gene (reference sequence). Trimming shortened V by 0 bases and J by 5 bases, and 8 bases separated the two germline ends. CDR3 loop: CASSLSQSHQPQHF. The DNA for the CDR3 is TGTGCCAGCAGTTTATCACAGTCACATCAGCCCCAGCATTTT.

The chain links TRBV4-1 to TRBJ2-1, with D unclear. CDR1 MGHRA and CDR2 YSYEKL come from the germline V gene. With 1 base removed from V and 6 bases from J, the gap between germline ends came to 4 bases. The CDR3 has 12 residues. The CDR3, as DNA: TGCGCCAGCAGCCAAGTTAGCAATGAGCAGTTCTTC. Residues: CASSQVSNEQFF.

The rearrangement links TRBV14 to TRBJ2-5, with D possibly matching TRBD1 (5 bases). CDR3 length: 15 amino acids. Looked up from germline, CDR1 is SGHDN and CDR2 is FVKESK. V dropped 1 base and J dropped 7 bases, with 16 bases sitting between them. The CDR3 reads CASSQVDSTQGTQYF. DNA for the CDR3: TGTGCCAGCAGCCAAGTTGACTCCACCCAGGGGACCCAGTACTTC.

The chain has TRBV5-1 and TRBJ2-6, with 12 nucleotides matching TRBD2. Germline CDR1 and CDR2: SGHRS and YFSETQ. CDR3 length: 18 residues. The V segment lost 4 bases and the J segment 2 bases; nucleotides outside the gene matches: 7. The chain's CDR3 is CASSKRLAGDPGANVLTF. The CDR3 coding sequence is TGCGCCAGCAGCAAAAGACTAGCGGGAGACCCTGGGGCCAACGTCCTGACTTTC.

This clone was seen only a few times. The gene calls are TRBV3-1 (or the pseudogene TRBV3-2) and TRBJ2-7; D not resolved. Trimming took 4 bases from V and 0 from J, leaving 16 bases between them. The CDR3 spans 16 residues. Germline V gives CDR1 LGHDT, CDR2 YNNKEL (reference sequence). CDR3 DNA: TGTGCCAGCAGCCCAGTGACGGCGGTCAGCTCCTACGAGCAGTACTTC. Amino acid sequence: CASSPVTAVSSYEQYF.

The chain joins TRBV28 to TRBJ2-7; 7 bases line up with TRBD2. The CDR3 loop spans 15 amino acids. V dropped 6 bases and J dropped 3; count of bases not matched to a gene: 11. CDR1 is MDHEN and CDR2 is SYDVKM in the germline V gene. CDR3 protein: CASRVTAGTIYEQYF. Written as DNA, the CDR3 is TGTGCCAGCAGGGTAACAGCGGGGACCATCTACGAGCAGTACTTC.

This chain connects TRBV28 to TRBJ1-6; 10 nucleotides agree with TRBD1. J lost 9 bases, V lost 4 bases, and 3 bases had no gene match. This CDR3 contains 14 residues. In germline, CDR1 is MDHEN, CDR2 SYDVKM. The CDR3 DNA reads TGTGCCAGCAGTTGGGACAGGGGCAGTTCACCCCTCCACTTT. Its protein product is CASSWDRGSSPLHF.

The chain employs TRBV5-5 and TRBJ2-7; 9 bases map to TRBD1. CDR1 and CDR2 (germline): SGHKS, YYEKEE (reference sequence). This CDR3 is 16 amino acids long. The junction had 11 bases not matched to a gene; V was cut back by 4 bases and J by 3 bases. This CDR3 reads CASSPEQGARFYEQYF. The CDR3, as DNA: TGTGCCAGCAGCCCGGAACAGGGGGCGCGGTTCTACGAGCAGTACTTC.

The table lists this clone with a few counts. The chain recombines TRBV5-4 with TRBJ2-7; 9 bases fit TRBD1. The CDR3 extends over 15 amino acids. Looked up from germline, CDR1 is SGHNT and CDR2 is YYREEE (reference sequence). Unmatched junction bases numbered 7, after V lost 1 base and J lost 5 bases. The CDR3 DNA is TGTGCCAGCAGCTTGCCCCACGGGACAGGGAACGAGCAGTACTTC. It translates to CASSLPHGTGNEQYF.

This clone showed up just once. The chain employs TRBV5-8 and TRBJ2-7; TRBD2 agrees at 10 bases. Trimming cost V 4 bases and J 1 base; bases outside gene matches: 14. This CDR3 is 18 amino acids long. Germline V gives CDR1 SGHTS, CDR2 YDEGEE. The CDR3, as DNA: TGTGCCAGCAGCCCTGGTAGGGTAGCTAGCGGGAGTTCCTACGAGCAGTACTTC. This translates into CASSPGRVASGSSYEQYF.

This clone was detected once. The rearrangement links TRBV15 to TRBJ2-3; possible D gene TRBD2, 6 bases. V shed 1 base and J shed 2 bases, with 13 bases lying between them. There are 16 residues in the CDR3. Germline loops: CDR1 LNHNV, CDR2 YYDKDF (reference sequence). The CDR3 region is CATSRVFRGITDTQYF. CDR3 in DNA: TGTGCCACCAGCAGAGTCTTCCGGGGGATCACAGATACGCAGTATTTT.

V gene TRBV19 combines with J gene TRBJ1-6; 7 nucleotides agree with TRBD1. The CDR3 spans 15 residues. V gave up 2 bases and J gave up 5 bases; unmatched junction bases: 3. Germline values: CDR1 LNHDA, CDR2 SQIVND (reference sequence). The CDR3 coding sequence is TGTGCCAGTAGTATAAAGGACAGGAATAATTCACCCCTCCACTTT. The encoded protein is CASSIKDRNNSPLHF.

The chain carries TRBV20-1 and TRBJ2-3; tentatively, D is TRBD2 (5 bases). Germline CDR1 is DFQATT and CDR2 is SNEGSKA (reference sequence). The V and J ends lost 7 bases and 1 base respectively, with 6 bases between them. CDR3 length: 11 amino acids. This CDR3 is CSVSGTDTQYF. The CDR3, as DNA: TGCAGTGTTAGCGGCACAGATACGCAGTATTTT.

CDR3 DNA: TGTGCCAGCAGCTTAACTATCCAAGAGACCCAGTACTTC. Translation: CASSLTIQETQYF. V is TRBV7-9 and J is TRBJ2-5; no clear D. Trimming stripped 2 bases from V and 1 base from J, with 5 bases between. CDR1 and CDR2 from the germline V gene are SEHNR and FQNEAQ (reference sequence). The CDR3 totals 13 residues.

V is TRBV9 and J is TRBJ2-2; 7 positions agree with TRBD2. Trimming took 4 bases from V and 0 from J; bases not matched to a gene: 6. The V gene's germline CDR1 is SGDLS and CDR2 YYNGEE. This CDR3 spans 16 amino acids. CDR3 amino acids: CASSTRLAANTGELFF. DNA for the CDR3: TGTGCCAGCAGCACTCGACTAGCAGCGAACACCGGGGAGCTGTTTTTT.

CDR3 sequence: CASSLVQGSYEQYF. The CDR3 DNA is TGTGCCAGCAGCTTAGTGCAGGGATCCTACGAGCAGTACTTC. V is TRBV7-8 and J is TRBJ2-7; tentatively, D is TRBD1 (5 bases). Between the trimmed V and J ends, which lost 1 base and 1 base, there was a span of 8 bases. Germline CDR1 reads SGHVS; CDR2 reads FQNEAQ. The CDR3 spans 14 residues.

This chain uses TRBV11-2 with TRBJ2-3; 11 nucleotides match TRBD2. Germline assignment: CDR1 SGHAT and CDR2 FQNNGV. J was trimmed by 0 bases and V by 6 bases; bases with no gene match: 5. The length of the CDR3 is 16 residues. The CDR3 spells CASRRLAGSSTDTQYF. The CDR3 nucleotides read TGTGCCAGCAGGCGACTAGCGGGATCTAGCACAGATACGCAGTATTTT.

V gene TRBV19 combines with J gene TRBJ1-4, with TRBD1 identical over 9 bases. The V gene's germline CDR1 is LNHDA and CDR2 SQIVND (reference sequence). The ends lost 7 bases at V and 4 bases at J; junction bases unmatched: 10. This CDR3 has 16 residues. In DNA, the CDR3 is TGTGCCAGTACCGGACAGGGGAGAATCTTTAATGAAAAACTGTTTTTT. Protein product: CASTGQGRIFNEKLFF.

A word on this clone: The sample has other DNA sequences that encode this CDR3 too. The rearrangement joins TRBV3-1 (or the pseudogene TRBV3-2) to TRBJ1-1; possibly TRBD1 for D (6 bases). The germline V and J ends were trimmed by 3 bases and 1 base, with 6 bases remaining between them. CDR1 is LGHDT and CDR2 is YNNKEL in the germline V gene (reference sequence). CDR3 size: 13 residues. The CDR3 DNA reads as TGTGCCAGCAGCCAGGGGGCGAACACTGAAGCTTTCTTT. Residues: CASSQGANTEAFF.

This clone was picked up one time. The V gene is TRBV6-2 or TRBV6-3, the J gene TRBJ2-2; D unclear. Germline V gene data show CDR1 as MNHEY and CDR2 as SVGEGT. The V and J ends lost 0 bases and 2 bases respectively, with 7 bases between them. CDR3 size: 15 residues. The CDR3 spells CASSYSGRNTGELFF. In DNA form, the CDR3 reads TGTGCCAGCAGTTACTCTGGGCGAAACACCGGGGAGCTGTTTTTT.

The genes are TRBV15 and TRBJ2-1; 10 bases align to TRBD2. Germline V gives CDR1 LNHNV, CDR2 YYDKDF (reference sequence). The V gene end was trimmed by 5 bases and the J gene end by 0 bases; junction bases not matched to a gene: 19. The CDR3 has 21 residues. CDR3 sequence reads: CATSSRQGLASGGASYNEQFF. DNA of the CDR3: TGTGCCACCAGCTCCCGACAGGGATTAGCGAGCGGGGGGGCCTCCTACAATGAGCAGTTCTTC.

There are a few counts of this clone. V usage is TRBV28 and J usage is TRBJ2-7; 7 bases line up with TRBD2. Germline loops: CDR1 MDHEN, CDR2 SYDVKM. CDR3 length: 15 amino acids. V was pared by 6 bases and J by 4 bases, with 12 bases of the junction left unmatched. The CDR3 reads CASSQIGLGLYEQYF. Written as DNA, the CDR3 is TGTGCCAGCAGCCAAATCGGACTAGGCCTTTACGAGCAGTACTTC.